A selection of T cell receptor beta chains follows, all from one sample in a study of beta chain features in type 1 diabetes. Assay: immunoSEQ multiplex PCR; the TCRdb copy retains only in-frame clones and omits some. Here the sample spans about 410,000 clones, about 15% being singletons. The sequencing sample was made of naive CD4+ T cells from blood. These receptors all come from a man aged 25-45 years in good health. The conserved cysteine and the conserved F or W are not part of the CDR3 here.

J: TRBJ2-1
V: TRBV7-9
CDR3: ASSPLGRVGGEQF

J: TRBJ1-2
V: TRBV13
CDR3: ASHSQRDYGYT

J: TRBJ2-7
V: TRBV5-4
CDR3: ASSVGQGVEQY

J: TRBJ2-1
V: TRBV5-4
CDR3: AVGGNEQF

J: TRBJ1-1
V: TRBV9
CDR3: ASSETTVNTEAF

J: TRBJ1-2
V: TRBV7-9
CDR3: ASSSDRGDGYT

J: TRBJ2-3
V: TRBV9
CDR3: ASSVSTSTDTQY

J: TRBJ2-2
V: TRBV30
CDR3: AWSGVLTGELF

J: TRBJ1-5
V: TRBV30
CDR3: AWSGGSNSNQPQH

J: TRBJ1-1
V: TRBV6-5
CDR3: ASGRGGTEAF